Below, 23 T cell receptor beta chains from the same sample are listed, as sequenced in a study of T cell repertoires in cytomegalovirus infection. No antigen has been identified for these receptors. In TCRdb, the reads were re-called with MiXCR into one record per CDR3 protein. The sample lists some 130,000 distinct CDR3 sequences; roughly 32% were seen once. The specimen comprised CD8+ T cells from cultured PBMCs, sampled from culture after CMV antigen stimulation. The source of these receptors is a human donor in good health (CMV status not recorded). Some clones in this sample may be carry-over from other donors' samples.

There are a few counts of this clonotype. This chain connects TRBV7-2 to TRBJ1-2; TRBD1 might be the D (5 bases). V shed 6 bases and J shed 3 bases, with 14 bases lying between them. Germline CDR1 and CDR2: SGHTA and FQGNSA. This CDR3 is built from 14 residues. The DNA of the CDR3 is TGTGCCAGCAGTCCGAGCGGGGCCTACTATGGCTACACCTTC. Its translation: CASSPSGAYYGYTF. The full variable domain, with the rest looked up from reference TRBV7-2 and TRBJ1-2, is GAGVSQSPSNKVTEKGKDVELRCDPISGHTALYWYRQSLGQGLEFLIYFQGNSAPDKSGLPSDRFSAERTGGSVSTLTIQRTQQEDSAVYLCASSPSGAYYGYTFGSGTRLTVV.

This clonotype was seen repeatedly, ten times or more. The chain carries TRBV28 and TRBJ2-4; 8 positions match TRBD1. The germline V gene has CDR1 MDHEN and CDR2 SYDVKM. J lost 7 bases, V lost 2 bases, and 13 bases had no gene match. The CDR3 is made up of 17 amino acids. The chain's CDR3 is CASSLGQGINQGNIQYF. CDR3 sequence (DNA): TGTGCCAGCAGTTTAGGACAGGGTATCAATCAAGGGAACATTCAGTACTTC.

This clonotype was seen a handful of times. The CDR3 loop reads CASSLGGLGANVLTF. The CDR3, as DNA: TGTGCCAGCAGTTTAGGGGGGCTCGGGGCCAACGTCCTGACTTTC. The chain is built from TRBV12-3 or TRBV12-4 and TRBJ2-6; maybe TRBD1 (6 bases). The V gene lost 1 base and the J gene lost 4 bases, with 8 bases spanning the gap. The CDR3 sequence is 15 residues long.

The rearrangement uses TRBV12-3 or TRBV12-4 and TRBJ1-1; TRBD1 might be the D (5 bases). The V end lost 8 bases, the J end lost 1 base, and 11 bases lay between the germline ends. The CDR3 has 13 residues. CDR3 in amino acids: CASWGSRNTEAFF. For the CDR3, the DNA is TGTGCCAGCTGGGGGTCTCGGAACACTGAAGCTTTCTTT.

This clonotype was recorded a few times. V and J are TRBV6-5 and TRBJ2-1, with D maybe TRBD1 (5 bases). The germline V gene encodes CDR1 MNHEY and CDR2 SVGAGI. V was pared by 6 bases and J by 2 bases, with 8 bases between. The CDR3 sequence is 13 residues long. CDR3 sequence (DNA): TGTGCCAGCAGCAAAGGGGCCTACAATGAGCAGTTCTTC. Translation: CASSKGAYNEQFF.

This clonotype was seen more than once but under ten times. J is TRBJ2-1 and V is TRBV7-3, with 8 positions matching TRBD2. V shed 3 bases, J shed 5 bases, and the junction held 6 bases outside the gene matches. CDR1 SGHTA and CDR2 FQGTGA come from the germline V gene. There are 15 residues in the CDR3. The CDR3 loop reads CASSFTGGSDNEQFF. Here the CDR3 DNA reads TGTGCCAGCAGCTTCACGGGGGGGTCGGACAATGAGCAGTTCTTC.

The genes are TRBV4-2 and TRBJ2-7; D might be TRBD2 (5 bases). V gave up 4 bases and J gave up 4 bases, with 14 bases separating them. The CDR3 runs to 14 residues. Germline CDR1 reads LGHNA; CDR2 reads YNFKEQ. Written as DNA, the CDR3 is TGTGCCAGCAGCCCAGGACTGGGTGGGTACGAGCAGTACTTC. Translation gives CASSPGLGGYEQYF.

The V and J genes are TRBV27 and TRBJ2-1; D may match TRBD1 or TRBD2 (6 bases each). The CDR3 covers 15 residues. Germline V CDR1 and CDR2: MNHEY, SMNVEV (reference sequence). Trimming pared 3 bases from V and 2 bases from J, leaving 11 bases between. The CDR3 reads CASSFDGGAYNEQFF. Here the CDR3 DNA reads TGTGCCAGCAGTTTTGACGGGGGCGCCTACAATGAGCAGTTCTTC.

The genes are TRBV4-2 and TRBJ1-1; D possibly corresponds to TRBD1 (5 bases). Germline CDR1 and CDR2: LGHNA and YNFKEQ. The CDR3 spans 12 residues. With 8 bases removed from V and 5 bases from J, the gap between germline ends came to 12 bases. CDR3 residues: CASAPGGTEAFF. The CDR3 region has the DNA TGTGCCAGCGCCCCGGGGGGGACTGAAGCTTTCTTT.

This clonotype was seen only a few times. The rearrangement uses TRBV7-6 and TRBJ2-1; TRBD2 matches 11 bases. The CDR3 loop spans 18 amino acids. The V gene end was trimmed by 3 bases and the J gene end by 7 bases; junction bases not matched to a gene: 14. Germline lookup yields CDR1 SGHVS and CDR2 FNYEAQ. CDR3 nucleotides: TGTGCCAGCAGCTTCCTCGGTCCCCTAGCGGGGGGTGAGAATGAGCAGTTCTTC. This translates into CASSFLGPLAGGENEQFF.

The chain has TRBV9 and TRBJ2-7; possible D gene TRBD2, 7 bases. CDR1 and CDR2 from the germline V gene are SGDLS and YYNGEE. The ends were cut back, 0 bases at V and 5 bases at J, with 12 bases in the middle. The CDR3 length is 14 residues. The chain's CDR3 is CASSVGGGQDEQYF. CDR3 sequence (DNA): TGTGCCAGCAGCGTAGGCGGGGGCCAGGACGAGCAGTACTTC.

This clonotype has at least ten counts. The genes are TRBV28 and TRBJ1-2, with 7 bases lining up with TRBD1. Germline loops: CDR1 MDHEN, CDR2 SYDVKM. After removal of 8 bases from V and 6 bases from J, the junction contained 6 bases not matched to a gene. This CDR3 has 12 residues. Written as DNA, the CDR3 is TGTGCCAGCCAGACGACAGGGAATGGCTACACCTTC. It translates to CASQTTGNGYTF.

CDR3 nucleotides: TGCGCCAGCAGCTTCGTAGGGAGCTATGGCTACACCTTC. Protein sequence: CASSFVGSYGYTF. The chain joins TRBV4-1 to TRBJ1-2; no firm D call. The V end was cut by 5 bases, the J end by 4 bases, with 11 bases between. This CDR3 spans 13 amino acids. CDR1 MGHRA and CDR2 YSYEKL come from the germline V gene.

This clonotype has a handful of counts. The rearrangement uses TRBV7-2 and TRBJ2-5; no definite D call. The CDR3 contains 14 residues. The V gene lost 4 bases and the J gene lost 0 bases, with 9 bases spanning the gap. Germline CDR1 reads SGHTA; CDR2 reads FQGNSA. The CDR3 loop is CASSSVGYQETQYF. In nucleotides, the CDR3 is TGTGCCAGCAGCTCCGTAGGTTACCAAGAGACCCAGTACTTC. Combining the CDR3 with reference TRBV7-2 and TRBJ2-5 gives the whole variable domain GAGVSQSPSNKVTEKGKDVELRCDPISGHTALYWYRQSLGQGLEFLIYFQGNSAPDKSGLPSDRFSAERTGGSVSTLTIQRTQQEDSAVYLCASSSVGYQETQYFGPGTRLLVL.

V usage is TRBV6-1 and J usage is TRBJ2-7; D ambiguous. The CDR3 loop spans 14 amino acids. Germline V gene data show CDR1 as MNHNS and CDR2 as SASEGT. V was shortened by 5 bases and J by 0 bases, with 11 bases between the two germline ends. CDR3: CASSNGPVSYEQYF. DNA of the CDR3: TGTGCCAGCAGTAACGGCCCCGTCTCCTACGAGCAGTACTTC.

The chain recombines TRBV19 with TRBJ1-6, with no clear D. This CDR3 region has 15 residues. Deletions cut 5 bases from V and 10 bases from J, with 18 bases between. Germline V gene data show CDR1 as LNHDA and CDR2 as SQIVND (reference sequence). The CDR3 sequence is CASSGDEVLGSPLHF. In DNA, the CDR3 is TGTGCCAGTAGTGGGGATGAAGTTCTTGGGTCACCCCTCCACTTT.

This clonotype was seen repeatedly, ten times or more. This sequence joins TRBV7-3 and TRBJ2-1, with 7 bases fitting TRBD1. This CDR3 region has 15 residues. The V and J ends lost 5 bases and 6 bases, in that order; junction bases with no gene match: 10. Germline V lookup: CDR1 SGHTA, CDR2 FQGTGA. In DNA form, the CDR3 reads TGTGCCAGCAGCAATCCGGGACAGACACGCAATGAGCAGTTCTTC. Encoded protein: CASSNPGQTRNEQFF.

The CDR3 loop is CASSYAGFNQPQHF. CDR3 coding DNA: TGTGCCAGCAGTTACGCGGGATTCAATCAGCCCCAGCATTTT. The chain uses TRBV6-2 or TRBV6-3 and TRBJ1-5, with D uncertain. The CDR3 spans 14 residues. Germline lookup yields CDR1 MNHEY and CDR2 SVGEGT. Trimming shortened V by 2 bases and J by 3 bases, and 8 bases separated the two germline ends.

This chain uses TRBV4-1 with TRBJ1-5; D uncertain. The V and J ends lost 0 bases and 3 bases respectively, with 12 bases between them. Germline CDR1 and CDR2: MGHRA and YSYEKL. The CDR3 spans 16 residues. The CDR3 DNA follows: TGCGCCAGCAGCCAAGATTGGGGATACGACAATCAGCCCCAGCATTTT. It specifies CASSQDWGYDNQPQHF.

In its sample, this clonotype was seen once. This rearrangement joins TRBV9 to TRBJ1-2; a possible D gene is TRBD1 (6 bases). V was shortened by 2 bases and J by 3 bases, with 20 bases between the two germline ends. Germline V gene lookup returns CDR1 SGDLS and CDR2 YYNGEE. The CDR3 totals 17 residues. CDR3: CASSVRKVGGLDYGYTF. In DNA, the CDR3 is TGTGCCAGCAGCGTTCGAAAAGTGGGGGGCTTGGACTATGGCTACACCTTC.

The V gene is TRBV5-5, the J gene TRBJ1-4, with TRBD1 as a possible D gene (5 bases). V was clipped by 5 bases and J by 7 bases, with 18 bases between them. Germline V gives CDR1 SGHKS, CDR2 YYEKEE (reference sequence). The CDR3 loop spans 15 amino acids. Here the CDR3 DNA reads TGTGCCAGCAGGTACCAGGGACGGCGTAGTGAAAAACTGTTTTTT. It translates to CASRYQGRRSEKLFF. The complete variable domain, with remaining parts taken from reference TRBV5-5 and TRBJ1-4, reads DAGVTQSPTHLIKTRGQQVTLRCSPISGHKSVSWYQQVLGQGPQFIFQYYEKEERGRGNFPDRFSARQFPNYSSELNVNALLLGDSALYLCASRYQGRRSEKLFFGSGTQLSVL.

This clonotype appeared a few times. CDR3 nucleotide sequence: TGTGCCAGCAGCTCGATCTCGGGCAACATTCAGTACTTC. Residues: CASSSISGNIQYF. The chain couples TRBV11-2 to TRBJ2-4; D call uncertain. The V gene's germline CDR1 is SGHAT and CDR2 FQNNGV. This CDR3 has 13 residues. The V end was cut by 4 bases, the J end by 7 bases, with 11 bases between.

This clonotype was observed a handful of times. The CDR3: CASSDTGTDSHFAYEQYF. CDR3 in DNA: TGTGCCAGCAGTGACACCGGGACAGATAGTCATTTCGCCTACGAGCAGTACTTC. The rearrangement joins TRBV6-1 to TRBJ2-7; 7 positions match TRBD1. The CDR3 extends over 18 amino acids. The junction had 16 bases not matched to a gene; V was cut back by 3 bases and J by 2 bases. CDR1 and CDR2 (germline): MNHNS, SASEGT.